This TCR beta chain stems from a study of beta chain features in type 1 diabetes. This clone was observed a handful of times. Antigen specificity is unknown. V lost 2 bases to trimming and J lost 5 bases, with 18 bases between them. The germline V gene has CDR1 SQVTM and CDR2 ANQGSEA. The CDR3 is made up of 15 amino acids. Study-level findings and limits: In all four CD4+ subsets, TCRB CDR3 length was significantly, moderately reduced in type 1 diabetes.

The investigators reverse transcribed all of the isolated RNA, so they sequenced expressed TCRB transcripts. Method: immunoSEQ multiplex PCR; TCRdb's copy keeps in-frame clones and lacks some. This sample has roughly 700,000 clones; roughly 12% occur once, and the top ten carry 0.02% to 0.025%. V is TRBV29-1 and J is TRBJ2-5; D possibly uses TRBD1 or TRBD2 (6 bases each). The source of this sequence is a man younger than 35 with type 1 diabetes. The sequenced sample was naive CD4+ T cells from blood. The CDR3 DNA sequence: TGCAGCGTTGAATCGGGGGCGGGGCGAGGGGAGACCCAGTACTTC. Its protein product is CSVESGAGRGETQYF.